Given below is one T cell receptor beta chain in context. Its cognate antigen is unknown. This CDR3 contains 14 residues. From germline, CDR1 is MNHNY and CDR2 SVGAGI (reference sequence). TCRdb re-called the 5' RACE reads and catalogs CDR3 proteins one per entry, DNA excluded. In total, the table holds under 600,000 distinct CDR3 sequences. The data were taken from a study of T cells expressing NK-cell markers. Study overall: Sequencing covered eight donors, seven HCMV-seropositive and one seronegative. The study, taken as a whole, reports: Researchers report these clonotypes also headed the CD3+CD56-NKG2C+ fraction in a few donors.

This clonotype originated in a woman in her 50s in good health. Specimen: blood T cells: a sorted CD56 or NKG2C T cell subset, CD4+ or CD8+ T cells, or bulk PBMC T cells (not recorded which). The chain combines TRBV6-6 with TRBJ2-5; lacking DNA, the TRBD2 call made by TCRdb goes unchecked. The CDR3 protein is CASSDTSAQETQYF.